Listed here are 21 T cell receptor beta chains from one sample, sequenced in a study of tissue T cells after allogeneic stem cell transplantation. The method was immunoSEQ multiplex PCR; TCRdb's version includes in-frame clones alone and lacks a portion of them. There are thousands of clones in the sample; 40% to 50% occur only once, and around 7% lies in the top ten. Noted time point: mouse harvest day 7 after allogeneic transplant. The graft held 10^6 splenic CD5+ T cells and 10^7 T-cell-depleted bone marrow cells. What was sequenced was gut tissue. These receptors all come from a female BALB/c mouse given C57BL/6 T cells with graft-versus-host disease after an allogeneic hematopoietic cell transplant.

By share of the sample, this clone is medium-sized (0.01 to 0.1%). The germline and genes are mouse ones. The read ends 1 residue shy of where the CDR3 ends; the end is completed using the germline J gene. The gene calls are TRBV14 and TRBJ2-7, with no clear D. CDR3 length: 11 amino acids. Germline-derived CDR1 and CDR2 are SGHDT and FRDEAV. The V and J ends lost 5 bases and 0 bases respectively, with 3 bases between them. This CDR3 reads CASRLSYEQYF. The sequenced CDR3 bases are TGTGCCAGCAGGCTCTCCTATGAACAGTAC. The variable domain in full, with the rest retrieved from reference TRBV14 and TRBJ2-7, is EAGVTQSPRYAVLQEGQAVSFWCDPISGHDTLYWYQQPRDQGPQLLVYFRDEAVIDNSQLPSDRFSAVRPKGTNSTLKIQSAKQGDTATYLCASRLSYEQYFGPGTRLTVL.

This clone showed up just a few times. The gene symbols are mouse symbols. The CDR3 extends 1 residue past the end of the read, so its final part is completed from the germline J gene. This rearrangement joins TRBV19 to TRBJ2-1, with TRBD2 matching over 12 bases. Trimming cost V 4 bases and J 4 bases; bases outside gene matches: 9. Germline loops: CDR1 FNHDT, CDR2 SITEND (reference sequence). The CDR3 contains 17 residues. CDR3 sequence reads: CASSPRLGGRGYAEQFF. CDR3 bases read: TGTGCCAGCAGTCCTCGACTGGGGGGGCGCGGGTATGCTGAGCAGTTC. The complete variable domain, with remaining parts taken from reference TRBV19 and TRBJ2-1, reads GGIITQTPKFLIGQEGQKLTLKCQQNFNHDTMYWYRQDSGKGLRLIYYSITENDLQKGDLSEGYDASREKKSSFSLTVTSAQKNEMAVFLCASSPRLGGRGYAEQFFGPGTRLTVL.

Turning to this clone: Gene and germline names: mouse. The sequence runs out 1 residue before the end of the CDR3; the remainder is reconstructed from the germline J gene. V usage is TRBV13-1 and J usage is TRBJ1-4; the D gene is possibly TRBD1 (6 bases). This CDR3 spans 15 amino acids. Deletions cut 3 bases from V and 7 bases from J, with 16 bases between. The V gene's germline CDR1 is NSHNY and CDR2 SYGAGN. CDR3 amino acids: CASSGRGGPPERLFF. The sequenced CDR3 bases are TGTGCCAGCAGTGGGAGGGGGGGGCCGCCCGAAAGATTATTT.

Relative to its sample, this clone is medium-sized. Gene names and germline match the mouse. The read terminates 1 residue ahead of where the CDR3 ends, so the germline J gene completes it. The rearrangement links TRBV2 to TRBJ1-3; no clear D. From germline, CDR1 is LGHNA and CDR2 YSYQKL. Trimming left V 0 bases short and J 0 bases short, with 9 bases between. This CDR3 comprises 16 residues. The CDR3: CASSQERWNSGNTLYF. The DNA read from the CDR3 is TGTGCCAGCAGCCAAGAGCGGTGGAATTCTGGAAATACGCTCTAT.

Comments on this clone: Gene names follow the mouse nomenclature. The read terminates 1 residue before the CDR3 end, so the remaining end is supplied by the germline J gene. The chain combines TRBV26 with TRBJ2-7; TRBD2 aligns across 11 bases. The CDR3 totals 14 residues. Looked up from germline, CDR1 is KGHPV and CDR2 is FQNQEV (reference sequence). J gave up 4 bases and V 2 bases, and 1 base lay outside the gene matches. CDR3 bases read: TGTGCCAGCAGTCTGGGGGACTGGGGGTATGAACAGTAC. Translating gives CASSLGDWGYEQY. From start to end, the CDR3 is CASSLGDWGYEQYF.

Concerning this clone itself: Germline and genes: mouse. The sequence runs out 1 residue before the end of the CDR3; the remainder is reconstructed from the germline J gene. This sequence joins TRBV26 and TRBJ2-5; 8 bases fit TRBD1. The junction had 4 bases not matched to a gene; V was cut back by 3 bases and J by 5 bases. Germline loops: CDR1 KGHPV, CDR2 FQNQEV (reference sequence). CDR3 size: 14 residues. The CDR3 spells CASSLPGTGDTQYF. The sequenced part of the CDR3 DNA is TGTGCCAGCAGTCTTCCCGGGACAGGAGACACCCAGTAC.

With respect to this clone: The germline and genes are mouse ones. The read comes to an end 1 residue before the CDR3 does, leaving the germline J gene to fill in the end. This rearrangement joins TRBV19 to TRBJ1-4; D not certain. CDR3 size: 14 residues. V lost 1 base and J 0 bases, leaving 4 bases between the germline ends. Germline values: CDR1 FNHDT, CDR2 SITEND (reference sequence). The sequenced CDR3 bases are TGTGCCAGCAGTATACAGATTTCCAACGAAAGATTATTT. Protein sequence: CASSIQISNERLF. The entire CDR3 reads CASSIQISNERLFF.

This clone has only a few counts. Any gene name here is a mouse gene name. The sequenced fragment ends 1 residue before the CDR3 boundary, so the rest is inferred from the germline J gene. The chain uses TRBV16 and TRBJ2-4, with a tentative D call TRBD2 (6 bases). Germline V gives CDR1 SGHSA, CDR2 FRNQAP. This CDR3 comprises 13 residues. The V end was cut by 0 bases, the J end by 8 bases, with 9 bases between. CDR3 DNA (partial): TGTGCAAGCAGCTTAGATGGGGGTGGCACCTTGTAC. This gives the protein CASSLDGGGTLY. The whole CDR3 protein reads CASSLDGGGTLYF.

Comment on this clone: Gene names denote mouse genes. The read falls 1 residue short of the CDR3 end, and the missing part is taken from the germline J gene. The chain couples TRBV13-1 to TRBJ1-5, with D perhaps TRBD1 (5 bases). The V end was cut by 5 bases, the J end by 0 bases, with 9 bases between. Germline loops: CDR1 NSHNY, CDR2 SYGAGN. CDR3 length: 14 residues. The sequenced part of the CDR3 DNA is TGTGCCAGCAGGCGGACATATAACAACCAGGCTCCGCTT. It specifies CASRRTYNNQAPL. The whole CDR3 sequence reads CASRRTYNNQAPLF.

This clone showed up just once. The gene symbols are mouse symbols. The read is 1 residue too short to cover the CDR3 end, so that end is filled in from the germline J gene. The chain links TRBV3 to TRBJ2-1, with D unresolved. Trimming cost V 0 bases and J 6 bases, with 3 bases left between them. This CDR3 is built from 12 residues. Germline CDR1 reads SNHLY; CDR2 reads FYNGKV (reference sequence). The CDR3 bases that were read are TGTGCCAGCAGCTTAGCGCCTGCTGAGCAGTTC. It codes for CASSLAPAEQF. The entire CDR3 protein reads CASSLAPAEQFF.

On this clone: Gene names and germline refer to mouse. CDR3 in amino acids: CASSDWTETLYF. CDR3 DNA (partial): TGTGCCAGCAGCGACTGGACAGAAACGCTGTAT. The J gene is TRBJ2-3, the V gene TRBV3; the D gene is possibly TRBD2 (6 bases). The read finishes 1 residue shy of the CDR3 end, and the germline J gene is used to complete it. Germline CDR1 is SNHLY and CDR2 is FYNGKV (reference sequence). The CDR3 is made up of 12 amino acids. Trimming pared 5 bases from V and 4 bases from J, leaving 7 bases between.

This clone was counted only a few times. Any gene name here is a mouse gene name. The CDR3 DNA, read in part, is TGTGCCAGCAGTCCTGACTGGGGCTACCAAGACACCCAGTAC. It specifies CASSPDWGYQDTQY. The entire CDR3 reads CASSPDWGYQDTQYF. The V gene is TRBV13-3, the J gene TRBJ2-5, with TRBD2 identical over 8 bases. The read finishes 1 residue shy of the CDR3 end, and the germline J gene is used to complete it. The CDR3 has 15 amino acids. The V and J ends lost 4 bases and 1 base, in that order; junction bases with no gene match: 5. Germline V lookup: CDR1 NNHDY, CDR2 SYVADS.

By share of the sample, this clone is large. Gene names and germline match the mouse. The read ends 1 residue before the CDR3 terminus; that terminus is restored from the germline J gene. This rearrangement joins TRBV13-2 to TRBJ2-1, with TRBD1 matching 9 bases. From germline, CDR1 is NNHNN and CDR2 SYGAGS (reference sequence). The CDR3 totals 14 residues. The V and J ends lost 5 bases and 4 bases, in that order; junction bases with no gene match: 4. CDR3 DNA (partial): TGTGCCAGCGGGGTACAGGGGGCGTATGCTGAGCAGTTC. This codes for CASGVQGAYAEQF. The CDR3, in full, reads CASGVQGAYAEQFF.

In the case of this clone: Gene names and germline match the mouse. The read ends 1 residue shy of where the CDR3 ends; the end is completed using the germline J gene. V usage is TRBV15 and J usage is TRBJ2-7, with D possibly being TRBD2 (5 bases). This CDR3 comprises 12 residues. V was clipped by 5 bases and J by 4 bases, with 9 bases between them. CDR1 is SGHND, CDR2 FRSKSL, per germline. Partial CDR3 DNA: TGTGCCAGCAGTCCGGACTATTATGAACAGTAC. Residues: CASSPDYYEQY. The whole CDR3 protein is CASSPDYYEQYF.

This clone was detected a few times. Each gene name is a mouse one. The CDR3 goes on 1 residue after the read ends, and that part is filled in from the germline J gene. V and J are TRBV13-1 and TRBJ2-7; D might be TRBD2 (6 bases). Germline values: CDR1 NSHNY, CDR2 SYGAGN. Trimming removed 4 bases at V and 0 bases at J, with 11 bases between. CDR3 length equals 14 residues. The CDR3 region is CASSPDWSSYEQYF. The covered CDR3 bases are TGTGCCAGCAGTCCTGACTGGAGCTCCTATGAACAGTAC.

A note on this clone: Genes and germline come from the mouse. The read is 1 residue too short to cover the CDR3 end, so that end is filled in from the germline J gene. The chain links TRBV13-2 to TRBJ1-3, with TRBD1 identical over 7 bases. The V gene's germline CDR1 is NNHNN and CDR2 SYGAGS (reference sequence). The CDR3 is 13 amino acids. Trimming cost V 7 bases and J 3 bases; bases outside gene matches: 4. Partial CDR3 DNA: TGTGCCAGCCTCAGGGGGGATGGAAATACGCTCTAT. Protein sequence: CASLRGDGNTLY. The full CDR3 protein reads CASLRGDGNTLYF.

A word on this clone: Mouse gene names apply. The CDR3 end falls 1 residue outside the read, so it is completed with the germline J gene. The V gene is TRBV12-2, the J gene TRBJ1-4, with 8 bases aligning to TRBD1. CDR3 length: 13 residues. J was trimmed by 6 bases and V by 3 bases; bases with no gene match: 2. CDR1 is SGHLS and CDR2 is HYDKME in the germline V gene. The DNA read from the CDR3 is TGTGCCAGCTCTGGACAGGGCCACGAAAGATTATTT. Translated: CASSGQGHERLF. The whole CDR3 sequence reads CASSGQGHERLFF.

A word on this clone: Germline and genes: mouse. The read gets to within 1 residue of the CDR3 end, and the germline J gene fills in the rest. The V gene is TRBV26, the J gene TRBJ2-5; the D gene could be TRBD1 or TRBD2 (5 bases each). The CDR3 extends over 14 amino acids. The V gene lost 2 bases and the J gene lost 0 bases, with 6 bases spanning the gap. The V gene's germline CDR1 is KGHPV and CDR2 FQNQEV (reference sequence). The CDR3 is CASSLGGNQDTQYF. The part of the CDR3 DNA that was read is TGTGCCAGCAGTCTGGGGGGTAACCAAGACACCCAGTAC.

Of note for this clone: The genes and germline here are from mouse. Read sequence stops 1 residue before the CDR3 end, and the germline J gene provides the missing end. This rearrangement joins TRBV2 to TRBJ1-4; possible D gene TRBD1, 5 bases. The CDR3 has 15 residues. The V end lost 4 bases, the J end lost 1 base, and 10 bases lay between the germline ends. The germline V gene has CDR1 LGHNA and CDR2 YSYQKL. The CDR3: CASSLRTNSNERLFF. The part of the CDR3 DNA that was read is TGTGCCAGCAGCCTCCGGACAAATTCCAACGAAAGATTATTT.

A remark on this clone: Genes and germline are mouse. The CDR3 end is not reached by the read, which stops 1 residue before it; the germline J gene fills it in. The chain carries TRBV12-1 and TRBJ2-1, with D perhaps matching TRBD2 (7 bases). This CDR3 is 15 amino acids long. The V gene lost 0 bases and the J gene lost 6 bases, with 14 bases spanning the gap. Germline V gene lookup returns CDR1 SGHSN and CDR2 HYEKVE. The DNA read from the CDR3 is TGTGCCAGCTCTCTCGTGGGGGGCGCCGGTGCTGAGCAGTTC. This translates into CASSLVGGAGAEQF. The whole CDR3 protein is CASSLVGGAGAEQFF.

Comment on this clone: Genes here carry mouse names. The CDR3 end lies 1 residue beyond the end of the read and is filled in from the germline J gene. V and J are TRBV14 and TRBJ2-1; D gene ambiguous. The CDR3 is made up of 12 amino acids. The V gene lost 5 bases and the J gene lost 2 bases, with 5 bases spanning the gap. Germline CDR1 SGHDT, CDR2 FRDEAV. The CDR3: CASSLYYAEQFF. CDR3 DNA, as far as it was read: TGTGCCAGCAGCCTATACTATGCTGAGCAGTTC.